This T cell receptor (beta chain) stems from a study of sequential checkpoint blockade in melanoma. This clone occurred a few times. Treatment here: randomized to nivolumab then ipilimumab (arm A) or the reverse (arm B). The data were produced by immunoSEQ multiplex PCR, yet TCRdb's version contains in-frame clones alone and is incomplete. Found here are about 7,000 clones, approximately 30% of them singletons; the top ten hold roughly 21%. CDR3 size: 17 residues. This TCR came from a human donor with melanoma. This chain joins TRBV7-5 and TRBJ2-1; TRBD2 reflects the table's D call only, with no check against the DNA. TRBV7-5 is described as a pseudogene. The sequenced sample was tumor tissue (inferred from file names), obtained from a patient given nivolumab and ipilimumab in sequence. For the CDR3, the DNA is TGTGCCAGCAGCGGACTAGCGGGGGAGGACATTGGTGTTGAGCAGTTCTTC. The encoded protein is CASSGLAGEDIGVEQFF.